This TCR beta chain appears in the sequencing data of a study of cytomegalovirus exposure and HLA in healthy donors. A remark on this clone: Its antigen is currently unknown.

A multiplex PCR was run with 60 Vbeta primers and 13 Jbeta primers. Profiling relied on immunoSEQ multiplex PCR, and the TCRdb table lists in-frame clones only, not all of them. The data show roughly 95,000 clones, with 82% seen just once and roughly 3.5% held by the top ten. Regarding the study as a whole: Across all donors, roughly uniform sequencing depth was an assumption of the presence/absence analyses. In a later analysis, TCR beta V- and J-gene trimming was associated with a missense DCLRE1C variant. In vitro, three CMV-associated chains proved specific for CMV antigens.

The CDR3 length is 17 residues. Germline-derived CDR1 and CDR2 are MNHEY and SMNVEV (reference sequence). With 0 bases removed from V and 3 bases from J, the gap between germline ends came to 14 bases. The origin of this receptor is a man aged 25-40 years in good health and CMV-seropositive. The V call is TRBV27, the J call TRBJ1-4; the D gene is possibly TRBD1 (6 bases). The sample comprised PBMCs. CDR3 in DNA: TGTGCCAGCAGTTTATCTGGGGGGGCTGGGGCTAATGAAAAACTGTTTTTT. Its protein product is CASSLSGGAGANEKLFF.